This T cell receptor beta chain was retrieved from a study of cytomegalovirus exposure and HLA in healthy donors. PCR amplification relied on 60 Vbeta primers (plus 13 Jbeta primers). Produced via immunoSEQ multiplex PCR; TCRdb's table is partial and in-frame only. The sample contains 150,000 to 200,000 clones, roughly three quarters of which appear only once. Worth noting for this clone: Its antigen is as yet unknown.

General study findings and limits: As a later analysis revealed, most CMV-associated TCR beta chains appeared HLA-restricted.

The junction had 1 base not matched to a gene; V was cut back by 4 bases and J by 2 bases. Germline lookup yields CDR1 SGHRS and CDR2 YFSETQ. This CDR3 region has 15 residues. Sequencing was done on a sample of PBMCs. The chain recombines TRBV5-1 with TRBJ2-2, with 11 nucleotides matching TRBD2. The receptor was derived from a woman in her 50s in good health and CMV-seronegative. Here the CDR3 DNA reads TGCGCCAGCAGCCGACTAGCGGGAAACACCGGGGAGCTGTTTTTT. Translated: CASSRLAGNTGELFF.